This T cell receptor (beta chain) was recovered during a study of blood T cell repertoires in COVID-19. Some clones are missing from TCRdb's copy, which holds only in-frame ones; the method was immunoSEQ multiplex PCR. Here the sample spans 150,000 to 200,000 clones, around 73% being singletons. Germline assignment: CDR1 MDHEN and CDR2 SYDVKM. The CDR3 consists of 14 residues. Trimming shortened V by 3 bases and J by 8 bases, and 13 bases separated the two germline ends. The sequencing input was PBMCs or T cells enriched from blood (not recorded which). The TCR sequence derives from a woman between 50 and 59 years old who had recovered from COVID-19. This rearrangement joins TRBV28 to TRBJ1-4; D possibly corresponds to TRBD1 (6 bases). CDR3 bases: TGTGCCAGCAGTTTTCAAGGGGGTGGAGAAAAACTGTTTTTT. It codes for CASSFQGGGEKLFF.